Sequencing of this TCR beta chain was carried out in a study of OX40 agonist ivuxolimab in advanced cancers. TCRdb's copy holds only in-frame clones and misses some; the assay was immunoSEQ multiplex PCR. The sample contains 55,000 to 80,000 clones, approximately 85% of which appear only once. Unmatched junction bases numbered 13, after V lost 5 bases and J lost 5 bases. CDR3 size: 16 residues. Germline CDR1 LNHDA, CDR2 SQIVND (reference sequence). Concerning this clone itself: Its matching antigen is unknown.

Excluded were patients having autoimmune disease history or systemic immunosuppression. Peripheral blood came from all dose cohorts at three timepoints. Study results and limitations: Researchers report that CD8+ T cells had, on average, more expanded clones than CD4+. Antigen specificity remained undetermined for the expanded peripheral T cells.

This sequence joins TRBV19 and TRBJ2-3, with TRBD2 identical over 7 bases. The sequence was collected from an adult with an advanced solid tumor such as melanoma, head and neck, liver or kidney cancer. Sequences were derived from CD4+ or CD8+ T cells sorted from blood, sampled in a trial of the OX40 agonist ivuxolimab. Here the CDR3 DNA reads TGTGCCAGTAGTGCCTCTTGGGCGGGAGTAGGAGATACGCAGTATTTT. Translating gives CASSASWAGVGDTQYF.